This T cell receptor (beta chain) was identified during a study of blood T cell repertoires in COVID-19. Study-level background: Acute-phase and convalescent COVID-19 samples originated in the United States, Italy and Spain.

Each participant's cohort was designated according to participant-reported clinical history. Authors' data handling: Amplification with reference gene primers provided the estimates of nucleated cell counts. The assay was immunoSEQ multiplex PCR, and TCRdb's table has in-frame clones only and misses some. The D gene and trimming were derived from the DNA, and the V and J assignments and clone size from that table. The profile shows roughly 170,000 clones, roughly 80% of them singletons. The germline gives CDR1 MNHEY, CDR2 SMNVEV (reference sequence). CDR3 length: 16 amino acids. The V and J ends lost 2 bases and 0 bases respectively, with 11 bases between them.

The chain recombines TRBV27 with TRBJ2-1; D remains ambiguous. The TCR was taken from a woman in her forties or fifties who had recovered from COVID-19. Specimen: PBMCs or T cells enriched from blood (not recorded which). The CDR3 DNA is TGTGCCAGCAGTTTAAAACCGCGGAGCTCCTACAATGAGCAGTTCTTC. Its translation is CASSLKPRSSYNEQFF.